This T cell receptor (beta chain) was documented in a study of control samples from healthy donors and cancer patients. Looked up from germline, CDR1 is MNHEY and CDR2 is SMNVEV (reference sequence). The CDR3 loop spans 12 amino acids. With 6 bases removed from V and 0 bases from J, the gap between germline ends came to 3 bases. Clones were sequenced by immunoSEQ multiplex PCR, and TCRdb holds only the in-frame ones, with some missing. Of under 150,000 clones listed, more than 75% are singletons. V gene TRBV27 combines with J gene TRBJ1-5; D not certain. The sample taken for sequencing was blood. The TCR was taken from a man in his forties in good health. CDR3 protein: CASRISNQPQHF. DNA for the CDR3: TGTGCCAGCAGGATTAGCAATCAGCCCCAGCATTTT.